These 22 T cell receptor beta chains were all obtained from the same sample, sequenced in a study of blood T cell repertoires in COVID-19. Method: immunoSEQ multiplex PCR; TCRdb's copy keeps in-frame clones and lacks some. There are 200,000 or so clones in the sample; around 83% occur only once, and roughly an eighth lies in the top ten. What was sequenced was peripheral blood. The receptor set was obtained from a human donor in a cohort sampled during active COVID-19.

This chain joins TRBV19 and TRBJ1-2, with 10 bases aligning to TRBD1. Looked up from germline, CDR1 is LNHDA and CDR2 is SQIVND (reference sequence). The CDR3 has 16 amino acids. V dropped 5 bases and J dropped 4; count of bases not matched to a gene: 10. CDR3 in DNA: TGTGCCAGTAGTCCGCGGGACAGGGGAGGATTCTATGGCTACACCTTC. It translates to CASSPRDRGGFYGYTF. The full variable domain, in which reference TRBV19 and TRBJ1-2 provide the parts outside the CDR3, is DGGITQSPKYLFRKEGQNVTLSCEQNLNHDAMYWYRQDPGQGLRLIYYSQIVNDFQKGDIAEGYSVSREKKESFPLTVTSAQKNPTAFYLCASSPRDRGGFYGYTFGSGTRLTVV.

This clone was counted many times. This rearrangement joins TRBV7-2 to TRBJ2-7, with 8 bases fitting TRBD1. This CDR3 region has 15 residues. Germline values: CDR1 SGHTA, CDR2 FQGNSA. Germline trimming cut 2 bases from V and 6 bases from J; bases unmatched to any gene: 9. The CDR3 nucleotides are TGTGCCAGCAGCTTAACGTTGACAGGGGAAGCCGAGCAGTACTTC. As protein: CASSLTLTGEAEQYF.

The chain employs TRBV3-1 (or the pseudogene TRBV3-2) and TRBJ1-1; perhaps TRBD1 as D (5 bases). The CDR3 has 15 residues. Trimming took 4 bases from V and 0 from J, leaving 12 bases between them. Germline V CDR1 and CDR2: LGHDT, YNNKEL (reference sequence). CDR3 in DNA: TGTGCCAGCAGCCCCCGTCGGACAATGAACACTGAAGCTTTCTTT. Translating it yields CASSPRRTMNTEAFF.

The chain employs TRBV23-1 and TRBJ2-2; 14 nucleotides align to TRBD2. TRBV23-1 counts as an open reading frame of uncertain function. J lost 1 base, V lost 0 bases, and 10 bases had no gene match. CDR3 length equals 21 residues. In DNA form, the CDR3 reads TGCGCCAGCAGTCAATCGGGGACTAGCGGGAGTGTCTTCGAGAACACCGGGGAGCTGTTTTTT. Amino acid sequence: CASSQSGTSGSVFENTGELFF.

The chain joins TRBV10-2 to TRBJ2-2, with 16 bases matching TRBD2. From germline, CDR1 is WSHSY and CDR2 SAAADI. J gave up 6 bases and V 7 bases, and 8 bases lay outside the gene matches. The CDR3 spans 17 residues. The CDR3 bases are TGCGCCAGCAAGGGACTAGCGGGAGGGAAAGGGCCCGGGGAGCTGTTTTTT. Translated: CASKGLAGGKGPGELFF.

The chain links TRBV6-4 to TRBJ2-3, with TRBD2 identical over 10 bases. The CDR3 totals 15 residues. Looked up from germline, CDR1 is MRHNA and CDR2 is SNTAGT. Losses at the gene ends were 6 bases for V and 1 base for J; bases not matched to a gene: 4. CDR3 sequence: CASRSSGRRTDTQYF. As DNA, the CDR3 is TGTGCCAGCAGGAGTAGCGGGAGGCGCACAGATACGCAGTATTTT.

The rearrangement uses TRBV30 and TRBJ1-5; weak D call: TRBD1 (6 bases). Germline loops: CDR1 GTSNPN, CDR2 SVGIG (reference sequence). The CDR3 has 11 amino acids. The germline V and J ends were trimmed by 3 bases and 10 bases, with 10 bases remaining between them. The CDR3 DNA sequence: TGTGCCTGGAGGTCGACAGGCCCCCAGCATTTT. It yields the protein CAWRSTGPQHF.

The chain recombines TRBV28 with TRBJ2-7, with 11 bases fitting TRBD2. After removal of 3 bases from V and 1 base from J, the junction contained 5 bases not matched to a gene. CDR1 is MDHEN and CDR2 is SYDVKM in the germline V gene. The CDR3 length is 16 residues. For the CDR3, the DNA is TGTGCCAGCAGTTTTTCACTAGCGGGAGCATCCTACGAGCAGTACTTC. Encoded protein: CASSFSLAGASYEQYF.

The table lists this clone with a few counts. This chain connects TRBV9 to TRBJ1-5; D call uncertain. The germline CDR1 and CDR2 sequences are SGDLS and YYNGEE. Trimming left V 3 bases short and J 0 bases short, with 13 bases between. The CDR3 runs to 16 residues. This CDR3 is CASSETHRDSNQPQHF. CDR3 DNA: TGTGCCAGCAGCGAGACTCACCGAGATAGCAATCAGCCCCAGCATTTT.

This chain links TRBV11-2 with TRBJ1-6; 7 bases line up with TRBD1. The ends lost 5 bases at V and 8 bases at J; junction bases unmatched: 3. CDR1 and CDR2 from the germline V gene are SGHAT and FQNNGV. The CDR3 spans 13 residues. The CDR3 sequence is CASSVQGHSPLHF. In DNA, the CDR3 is TGTGCCAGCAGCGTACAGGGGCATTCACCCCTCCACTTT.

The CDR3 region is CASSLVPPLAGVATQYF. The DNA for the CDR3 is TGTGCCAGCAGCTTAGTCCCCCCGCTAGCGGGAGTTGCTACGCAGTATTTT. This chain links TRBV11-2 with TRBJ2-3; the match to TRBD2 covers 10 bases. Trimming removed 1 base from V and 8 bases from J; junction bases left unmatched: 12. The CDR3 length is 17 residues. Germline V lookup: CDR1 SGHAT, CDR2 FQNNGV.

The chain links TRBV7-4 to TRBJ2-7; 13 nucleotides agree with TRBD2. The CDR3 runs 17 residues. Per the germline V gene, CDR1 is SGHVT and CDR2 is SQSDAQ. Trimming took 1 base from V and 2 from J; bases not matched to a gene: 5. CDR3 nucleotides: TGTGCCAGCAGCTTAGGACTAGCGGGAGGAAGTACCTACGAGCAGTACTTC. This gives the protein CASSLGLAGGSTYEQYF.

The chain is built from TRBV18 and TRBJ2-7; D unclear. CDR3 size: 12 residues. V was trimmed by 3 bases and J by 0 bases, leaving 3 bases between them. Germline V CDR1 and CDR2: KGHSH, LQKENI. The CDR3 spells CASSPSSYEQYF. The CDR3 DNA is TGTGCCAGCTCACCGAGCTCCTACGAGCAGTACTTC. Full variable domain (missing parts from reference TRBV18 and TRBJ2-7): NAGVMQNPRHLVRRRGQEARLRCSPMKGHSHVYWYRQLPEEGLKFMVYLQKENIIDESGMPKERFSAEFPKEGPSILRIQQVVRGDSAAYFCASSPSSYEQYFGPGTRLTVT.

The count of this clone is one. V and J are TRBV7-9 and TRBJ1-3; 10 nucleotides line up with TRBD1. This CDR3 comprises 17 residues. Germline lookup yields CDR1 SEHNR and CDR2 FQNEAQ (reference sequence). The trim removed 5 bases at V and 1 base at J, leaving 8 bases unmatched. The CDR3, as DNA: TGTGCCAGCAGCCGACCGGGACAGGGGTCGTCTGGAAACACCATATATTTT. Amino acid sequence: CASSRPGQGSSGNTIYF. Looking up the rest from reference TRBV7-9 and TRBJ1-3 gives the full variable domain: DTGVSQNPRHKITKRGQNVTFRCDPISEHNRLYWYRQTLGQGPEFLTYFQNEAQLEKSRLLSDRFSAERPKGSFSTLEIQRTEQGDSAMYLCASSRPGQGSSGNTIYFGEGSWLTVV.

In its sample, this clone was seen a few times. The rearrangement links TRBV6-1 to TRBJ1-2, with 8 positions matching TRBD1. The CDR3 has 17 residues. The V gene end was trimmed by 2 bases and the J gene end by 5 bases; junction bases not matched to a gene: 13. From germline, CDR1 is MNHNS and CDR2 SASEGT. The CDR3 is CASSERATRTGNYGYTF. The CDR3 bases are TGTGCCAGCAGTGAAAGGGCTACAAGGACAGGGAATTATGGCTACACCTTC.

Written as DNA, the CDR3 is TGTGCCAGCAGTGGAACAGGGGACGACTATGGCTACACCTTC. Translating it yields CASSGTGDDYGYTF. The gene calls are TRBV27 and TRBJ1-2, with 7 bases matching TRBD1. CDR3 length equals 14 residues. V shed 5 bases and J 3 bases; nucleotides not matched to a gene: 6. From germline, CDR1 is MNHEY and CDR2 SMNVEV (reference sequence).

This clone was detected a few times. CDR3 protein: CATSRVTGTRSYNEQFF. In DNA, the CDR3 is TGTGCCACCAGCAGAGTTACCGGGACTAGATCCTACAATGAGCAGTTCTTC. The chain employs TRBV15 and TRBJ2-1; 8 bases match TRBD2. With V trimmed by 1 base and J by 1 base, 6 bases remained unmatched. CDR1 and CDR2 from the germline V gene are LNHNV and YYDKDF (reference sequence). This CDR3 has 17 amino acids.

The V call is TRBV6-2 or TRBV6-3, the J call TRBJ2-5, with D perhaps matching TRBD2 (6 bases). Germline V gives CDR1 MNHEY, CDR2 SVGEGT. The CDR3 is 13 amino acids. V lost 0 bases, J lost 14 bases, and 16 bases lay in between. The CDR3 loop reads CASSYSIRTTLYF. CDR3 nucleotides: TGTGCCAGCAGTTACTCGATCCGGACTACGCTATACTTC.

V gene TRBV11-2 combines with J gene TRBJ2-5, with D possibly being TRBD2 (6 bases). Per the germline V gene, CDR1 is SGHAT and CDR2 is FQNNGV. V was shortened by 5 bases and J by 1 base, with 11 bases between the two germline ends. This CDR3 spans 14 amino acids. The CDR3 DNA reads TGTGCCAGCAGCATCCCGGGACTCCAAGAGACCCAGTACTTC. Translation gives CASSIPGLQETQYF.

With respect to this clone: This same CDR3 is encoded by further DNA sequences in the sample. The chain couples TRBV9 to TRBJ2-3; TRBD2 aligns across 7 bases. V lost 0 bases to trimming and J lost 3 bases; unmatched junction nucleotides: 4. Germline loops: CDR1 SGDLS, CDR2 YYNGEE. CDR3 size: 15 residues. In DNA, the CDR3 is TGTGCCAGCAGCGTAGGGGGCGGGAGAACAGATACGCAGTATTTT. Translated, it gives CASSVGGGRTDTQYF.

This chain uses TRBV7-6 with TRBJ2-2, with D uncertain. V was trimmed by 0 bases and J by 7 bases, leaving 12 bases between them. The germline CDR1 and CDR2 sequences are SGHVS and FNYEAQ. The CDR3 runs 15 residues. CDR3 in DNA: TGTGCCAGCAGCTTAGCCCGGGTTCCCGGCGGGGAGCTGTTTTTT. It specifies CASSLARVPGGELFF.

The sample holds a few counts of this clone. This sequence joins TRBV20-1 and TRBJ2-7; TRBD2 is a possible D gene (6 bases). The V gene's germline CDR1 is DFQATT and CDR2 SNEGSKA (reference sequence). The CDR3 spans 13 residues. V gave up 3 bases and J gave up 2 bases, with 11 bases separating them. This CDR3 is CSASYGSPYEQYF. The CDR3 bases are TGCAGTGCTAGTTACGGGAGTCCCTACGAGCAGTACTTC.